This TCR beta chain derives from a study of T cells in Graves' hyperthyroidism and ophthalmopathy. Across the study: Any treatment followed the collection of peripheral blood at initial diagnosis.

Newly diagnosed patients aged 18 to 65 had hyperthyroidism of under 2 months' duration. It was RNA transcripts that yielded the amplified TCR beta CDR3 regions. The study used the HTBI primer set for a first-round RT-PCR of the TCR CDR3. TCRdb itself ran the multiplex PCR reads through MiXCR, one entry per CDR3 protein. The sample holds hundreds of thousands of distinct CDR3 sequences, around 15% seen once. This clonotype turned up a few times. Its antigen is undetermined. Points from the study as a whole: Researchers found most expanded thyroid clonotypes above 0.001 in blood as well.

Unmatched junction bases numbered 3, after V lost 4 bases and J lost 6 bases. The CDR3 is 13 residues long. Germline-derived CDR1 and CDR2 are LGHDT and YNNKEL (reference sequence). The chain uses TRBV3-1 and TRBJ2-1, with 7 bases matching TRBD2. The specimen sequenced was blood. The clonotype comes from a woman younger than 35 with Graves' hyperthyroidism. CDR3 in amino acids: CASSRGGANEQFF. The CDR3, as DNA: TGTGCCAGCAGCCGGGGAGGGGCCAATGAGCAGTTCTTC.